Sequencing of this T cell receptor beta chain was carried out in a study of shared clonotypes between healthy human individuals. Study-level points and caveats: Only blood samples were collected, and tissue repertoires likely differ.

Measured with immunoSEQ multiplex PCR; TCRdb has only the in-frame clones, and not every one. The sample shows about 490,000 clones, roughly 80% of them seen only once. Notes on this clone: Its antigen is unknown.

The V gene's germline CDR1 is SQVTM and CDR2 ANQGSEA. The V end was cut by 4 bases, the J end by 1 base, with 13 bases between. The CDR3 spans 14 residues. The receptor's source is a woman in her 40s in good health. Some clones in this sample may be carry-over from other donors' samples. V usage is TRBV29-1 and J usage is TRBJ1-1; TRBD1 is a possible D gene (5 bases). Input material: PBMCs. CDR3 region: CSVAPGAPNTEAFF. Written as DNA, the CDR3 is TGCAGCGTTGCCCCCGGGGCGCCGAACACTGAAGCTTTCTTT.